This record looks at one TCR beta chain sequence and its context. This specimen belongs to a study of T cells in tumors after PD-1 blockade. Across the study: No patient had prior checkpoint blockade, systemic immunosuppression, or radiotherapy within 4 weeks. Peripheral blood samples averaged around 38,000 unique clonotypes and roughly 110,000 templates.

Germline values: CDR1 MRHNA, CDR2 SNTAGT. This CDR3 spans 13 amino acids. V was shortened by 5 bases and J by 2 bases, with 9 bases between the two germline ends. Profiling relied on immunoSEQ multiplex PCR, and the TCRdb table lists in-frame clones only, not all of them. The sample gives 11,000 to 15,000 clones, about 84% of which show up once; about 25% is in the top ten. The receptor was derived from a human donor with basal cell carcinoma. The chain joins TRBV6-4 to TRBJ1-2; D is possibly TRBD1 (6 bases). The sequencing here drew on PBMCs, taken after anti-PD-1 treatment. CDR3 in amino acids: CASSPGQNYGYTF. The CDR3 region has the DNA TGTGCCAGCAGTCCCGGACAGAACTATGGCTACACCTTC.